The clone carrying this T cell receptor beta chain was observed many times. Its target is unknown. For the second PCR, which ran for about 6 to 11 cycles, a sample-barcoded 5' primer and a J-beta primer mix were used. Each cDNA was tagged by a template-switch adaptor containing 12 random nucleotides. Per-sample output comprised a minimum of 2.5 million paired-end reads containing CDR3. In TCRdb, the 5' RACE reads were re-called with MiXCR into one record per CDR3 protein. This sample yields fewer than 750,000 distinct CDR3 sequences, of which around 50% are seen a single time; 13% belongs to the top ten. Peripheral blood samples of roughly 9.9 milliliters were drawn from each donor. The source of the sample is a study of blood T cells in healthy people across ages. General study points: Strong correlation was found linking TCR beta diversity to naive T cell percentage.

From germline, CDR1 is MNHNS and CDR2 SASEGT. This CDR3 spans 16 amino acids. V lost 5 bases, J lost 3 bases, and 8 bases stayed unmatched. The TCR sequence derives from a woman of 80 years or more in good health. The chain uses TRBV6-1 and TRBJ2-1; 9 bases are shared with TRBD1. Sequenced input: blood. The CDR3, as DNA: TGTGCCAGCAGTCCTCGCCGGGACAGGGTCTACAATGAGCAGTTCTTC. It codes for CASSPRRDRVYNEQFF.